This entry concerns a single T cell receptor beta chain. Noted time point: newly diagnosed GD, antithyroid drugs for less than 3 months. With RNA extracted from PBMCs as input, the TCR library was made. This CDR3 spans 15 amino acids. V lost 4 bases to trimming and J lost 2 bases, with 13 bases between them. Germline-derived CDR1 and CDR2 are SEHNR and FQNEAQ (reference sequence). With iRepertoire HTBI primers and Arm-PCR of CDR3 regions, TCR beta libraries were built. Each CDR3 protein gets one entry after TCRdb re-called the multiplex PCR reads with MiXCR. The sample holds roughly 510,000 distinct CDR3 sequences, around 15% seen once. The data originate from a study of regulatory T cells in long-lasting Graves disease. Study-wide background: Those Graves' patients who were newly diagnosed had been on antithyroid drugs under 3 months.

The data also belong to a second study, concerning T cells in Graves' hyperthyroidism and ophthalmopathy. Per that paper: Subjects aged 18 to 65 presented with newly diagnosed hyperthyroidism of less than 2 months' duration. Blood also contained most expanded thyroid clonotypes above 0.001. Model output signaled ophthalmopathy a median about 6.3 months ahead of onset.

This sample comprised peripheral blood mononuclear cells (PBMCs), obtained at new diagnosis, from a patient treated with antithyroid drugs. The genes are TRBV7-9 and TRBJ2-3, with D possibly matching TRBD1 (5 bases). This TCR came from a man aged 18 to 30 with Graves disease. CDR3 nucleotide sequence: TGTGCCAGCAGCTATGCGCAGGGTGTCACAGATACGCAGTATTTT. As protein: CASSYAQGVTDTQYF.